This TCR beta chain was captured in a study of blood T cell repertoires in COVID-19. TCRdb keeps only in-frame clones here, not all; method: immunoSEQ multiplex PCR. The repertoire consists of around 300,000 clones, with around 90% occurring once and the leading ten covering around 1.1%. This CDR3 spans 12 amino acids. The V end was cut by 2 bases, the J end by 8 bases, with 12 bases between. Per the germline V gene, CDR1 is GTSNPN and CDR2 is SVGIG (reference sequence). Assignments of participants to cohorts depended upon their own reported clinical history. The sample was PBMCs or T cells enriched from blood (not recorded which). The sequence derives from a woman aged 30 to 39 who had recovered from COVID-19. The chain has TRBV30 and TRBJ1-2; D is unresolved. CDR3 amino acids: CAWSTTEGGYTF. The DNA for the CDR3 is TGTGCCTGGAGTACCACAGAAGGCGGCTACACCTTC. The variable domain in full, completed from reference TRBV30 and TRBJ1-2, reads SQTIHQWPATLVQPVGSPLSLECTVEGTSNPNLYWYRQAAGRGLQLLFYSVGIGQISSEVPQNLSASRPQDRQFILSSKKLLLSDSGFYLCAWSTTEGGYTFGSGTRLTVV.